This T cell receptor beta chain is from a study of technical replicates of blood from a handful of donors. Sequencing was performed with immunoSEQ multiplex PCR; in TCRdb, only in-frame clones are kept and a portion is missing. Here the sample spans under 70,000 clones, approximately 90% being singletons. Trimming stripped 1 base from V and 2 bases from J, with 13 bases between. Germline values: CDR1 SGHTS, CDR2 YDEGEE. The CDR3 runs to 15 residues. The origin of this receptor is a human donor in good health. The chain joins TRBV5-8 to TRBJ2-7; no definite D call. Material: T cells isolated from PBMCs. CDR3 in DNA: TGTGCCAGCAGCTTGACGTACCCCTTAGCCTACGAGCAGTACTTC. Its protein product is CASSLTYPLAYEQYF.